The 3 T cell receptor beta chains below come from one sample, sequenced in a study of cytomegalovirus exposure and HLA in healthy donors (dated by TCRdb to between 2016 and 2019). Library generation was performed with the immunoSEQ multiplex PCR assay. The multiplex PCR relied on a mix of 60 forward primers for TCR Vbeta segments and 13 reverse primers for TCR Jbeta segments. TCRdb took over this immuneACCESS table, retaining in-frame rearrangements with V and J assigned. Such tables are incomplete; in checked studies, under half of the missing clones stem from an unresolved V gene, and the remainder is unexplained. Recorded for this sample are some 180,000 clones; around 80% of them occurred a single time. Together, the top ten hold about 1.8% of the sample. The specimen sequenced was PBMCs. The receptors derive from a woman aged 18-30 years in good health and CMV-seronegative.

This clone turned up a few times. The chain recombines TRBV9 with TRBJ1-5; D not certain. Trimming took 4 bases from V and 6 from J, leaving 11 bases between them. CDR1 is SGDLS, CDR2 YYNGEE, per germline. The CDR3 is 13 residues long. The CDR3: CASSRSPGQPQHF. Written as DNA, the CDR3 is TGTGCCAGCAGCCGTAGTCCGGGTCAGCCCCAGCATTTT.

This chain connects TRBV2 to TRBJ1-2; no definite D call. The CDR3 has 15 residues. V was pared by 5 bases and J by 2 bases, with 15 bases between. CDR1 and CDR2 from the germline V gene are SNHLY and FYNNEI. In DNA form, the CDR3 reads TGTGCCAGCAGTTCCACACGAACGAAAAACTATGGCTACACCTTC. This sequence encodes CASSSTRTKNYGYTF.

In this sample, this clone turned up once. The chain couples TRBV6-1 to TRBJ2-5; 9 nucleotides agree with TRBD1. J lost 2 bases, V lost 8 bases, and 9 bases had no gene match. The CDR3 is made up of 15 amino acids. Germline V CDR1 and CDR2: MNHNS, SASEGT. The CDR3 sequence is CASDGTGNIQETQYF. CDR3 bases: TGTGCCAGCGATGGGACAGGGAATATTCAAGAGACCCAGTACTTC.